This T cell receptor (beta chain) was identified during a study of cytomegalovirus exposure and HLA in healthy donors. General study findings and limits: An analysis was carried out at a later point. It showed that HLA-associated TCR beta chains were more clonally expanded than equally common non-associated chains. Relative to the approximately 700-donor mean, N-insertions were reportedly fewer in an Asian-associated ancestry cluster in a later analysis. Immune exposure was documented only through CMV serostatus.

The PCR made use of 60 Vbeta and 13 Jbeta primers. Using immunoSEQ multiplex PCR, the repertoire was profiled, and TCRdb retains in-frame clones only, with some absent. The repertoire has 150,000 to 200,000 clones, 77% of them found once; the top ten carry around 1.5%. Participants comprised healthy donors of bone marrow. A single count supports this clone. Antigen: not known. The CDR3 runs to 13 residues. Germline V CDR1 and CDR2: SGDLS, YYNGEE. Losses at the gene ends were 3 bases for V and 4 bases for J; bases not matched to a gene: 3. The sequencing sample was made of PBMCs. This TCR derives from a woman aged 25-40 years in good health and CMV-seronegative. The rearrangement links TRBV9 to TRBJ1-1; 7 bases map to TRBD1. The CDR3 reads CASSDPGGTEAFF. The CDR3 DNA reads as TGTGCCAGCAGCGACCCAGGGGGCACTGAAGCTTTCTTT.